This TCR beta chain emerged from a study of OX40 agonist ivuxolimab in advanced cancers. General study results and limits: Relative to CD4+ cells, CD8+ T cells on average had more expanded clones.

With regard to this clone: Antigen: not known.

Germline assignment: CDR1 SGDLS and CDR2 YYNGEE. This CDR3 is built from 16 residues. The junction had 10 bases not matched to a gene; V was cut back by 2 bases and J by 7 bases. Profiled with immunoSEQ multiplex PCR; TCRdb holds only in-frame clones, not every one. The sample contains almost 80,000 clones, almost 85% of which appear only once. The sample in question was CD4+ or CD8+ T cells sorted from blood, obtained in a trial of the OX40 agonist ivuxolimab. The source of this sequence is an adult with an advanced solid tumor such as melanoma, head and neck, liver or kidney cancer. The chain joins TRBV9 to TRBJ1-4; 8 bases are a match to TRBD1. CDR3 region: CASSVGGQGGGEKLFF. The CDR3 DNA sequence: TGTGCCAGCAGCGTCGGAGGACAGGGAGGAGGTGAAAAACTGTTTTTT. The whole variable domain, remainder taken from reference TRBV9 and TRBJ1-4, is DSGVTQTPKHLITATGQRVTLRCSPRSGDLSVYWYQQSLDQGLQFLIQYYNGEERAKGNILERFSAQQFPDLHSELNLSSLELGDSALYFCASSVGGQGGGEKLFFGSGTQLSVL.